The rows below give T cell receptor beta chains drawn from one sample of a study of cytomegalovirus exposure and HLA in healthy donors. The method was immunoSEQ multiplex PCR; TCRdb's version includes in-frame clones alone and lacks a portion of them. This sample has about 98,000 clones, with less than 85% found just once. The specimen sequenced was PBMCs. The receptors stem from a man in his forties in good health and CMV-seronegative. The CDR3 runs from the conserved cysteine through the conserved F or W. Fields, in order: J gene, D gene, clone size, V gene, CDR3 DNA, CDR3 protein. The D gene is left open where the match is weak. Only some rows state a clone size, as once, few, many or a class for expanded clones.

J: TRBJ1-2; D: TRBD1; size: NA; V: TRBV7-2; DNA: TGTGCCAGCAGATTAGGACAGGAACGGTCTAACTATGGCTACACCTTC; CDR3: CASRLGQERSNYGYTF
J: TRBJ1-2; D: NA; size: NA; V: TRBV7-9; DNA: TGTGCCAGCAGCCCAGGGCCAGGGGTGGGCTACACCTTC; CDR3: CASSPGPGVGYTF
J: TRBJ2-2; D: NA; size: once; V: TRBV19; DNA: TGTGCCAGTATCCCTGGACATTTCACCGGGGAGCTGTTTTTT; CDR3: CASIPGHFTGELFF
J: TRBJ1-3; D: TRBD1; size: NA; V: TRBV11-2; DNA: TGTGCCAGCAGCTCGACAGGGTACGGAAACACCATATATTTT; CDR3: CASSSTGYGNTIYF
J: TRBJ1-2; D: NA; size: NA; V: TRBV27; DNA: TGTGCCAGCAGTTTGGGGGGTAGTCATGGCTACACCTTC; CDR3: CASSLGGSHGYTF
J: TRBJ2-7; D: NA; size: NA; V: TRBV28; DNA: TGTGCCAGCAGTTTTAGCTCCTACGAGCAGTACTTC; CDR3: CASSFSSYEQYF
J: TRBJ1-1; D: NA; size: NA; V: TRBV5-1; DNA: TGCGCCAGCAGCTTGGACAGGGTGAACACTGAAGCTTTCTTT; CDR3: CASSLDRVNTEAFF
J: TRBJ2-3; D: TRBD1; size: NA; V: TRBV27; DNA: TGTGCCAGCAGCCGGGGACAGGCCCGCACAGATACGCAGTATTTT; CDR3: CASSRGQARTDTQYF
J: TRBJ2-3; D: TRBD1; size: NA; V: TRBV4-3; DNA: TGCGCCAGCAGTATACGGGACAGCTCAGAATCAGTAACAGATACGCAGTATTTT; CDR3: CASSIRDSSESVTDTQYF
J: TRBJ1-1; D: NA; size: NA; V: TRBV28; DNA: TGTGCCAGCAGTCCCTTGGAGGGCGGCGGGTTGAACACTGAAGCTTTCTTT; CDR3: CASSPLEGGGLNTEAFF
J: TRBJ2-1; D: TRBD1; size: NA; V: TRBV7-9; DNA: TGTGCCAGCAGCTTTAGCCTGACAGGGTCCTACAATGAGCAGTTCTTC; CDR3: CASSFSLTGSYNEQFF
J: TRBJ2-1; D: NA; size: NA; V: TRBV7-3; DNA: TGTGCCAGCAGCTTTGAGTACGGGATAGGCTCCTACAATGAGCAGTTCTTC; CDR3: CASSFEYGIGSYNEQFF
J: TRBJ1-1; D: TRBD1; size: NA; V: TRBV9; DNA: TGTGCCAGCAGCGCCCGGACAGGGGGCGAATCTGAAGCTTTCTTT; CDR3: CASSARTGGESEAFF
J: TRBJ2-2; D: TRBD2; size: few; V: TRBV5-1; DNA: TGCGCCAGCAAATATGGACTAGTCCTGGACACCGGGGAGCTGTTTTTT; CDR3: CASKYGLVLDTGELFF
J: TRBJ1-1; D: NA; size: NA; V: TRBV10-3; DNA: TGTGCCATCAGTGAGTCGGCGGGGCGGGGGGATCCTGAAGCTTTCTTT; CDR3: CAISESAGRGDPEAFF
J: TRBJ2-2; D: NA; size: NA; V: TRBV27; DNA: TGTGCCAGCAGTTGGAGGAACACCGGGGAGCTGTTTTTT; CDR3: CASSWRNTGELFF
J: TRBJ1-3; D: NA; size: NA; V: TRBV5-1; DNA: TGCGCCAGCAGCTTGGCAGGGCTAGGAAACACCATATATTTT; CDR3: CASSLAGLGNTIYF
J: TRBJ2-5; D: TRBD2; size: NA; V: TRBV5-1; DNA: TGCGCCAGCAGCCCCTTAGGGACTAGCGAGGAGACCCAGTACTTC; CDR3: CASSPLGTSEETQYF
J: TRBJ1-1; D: TRBD1; size: NA; V: TRBV19; DNA: TGTGCCAGTTGGGGACGGACAGGGGGCACTGAAGCTTTCTTT; CDR3: CASWGRTGGTEAFF
J: TRBJ2-5; D: TRBD2; size: once; V: TRBV7-7; DNA: TGTGCTAGCAGCTCAAATACCGGGACTAGGGGATCGGAGACCCAGTACTTC; CDR3: CASSSNTGTRGSETQYF
J: TRBJ1-1; D: TRBD1; size: once; V: TRBV6-6; DNA: TGTGCCAGCAGTTACGACAGGGGCACTGAAGCTTTCTTT; CDR3: CASSYDRGTEAFF
J: TRBJ1-5; D: TRBD1; size: NA; V: TRBV10-3; DNA: TGTGCCATCAGTGAGTCGAGGGGACAGGGAAATCAGCCCCAGCATTTT; CDR3: CAISESRGQGNQPQHF
J: TRBJ2-7; D: TRBD2; size: NA; V: TRBV13; DNA: TGTGCCAGCAGCCTCGGGGGGGTTAGCTCCTACGAGCAGTACTTC; CDR3: CASSLGGVSSYEQYF
J: TRBJ1-2; D: NA; size: NA; V: TRBV1; DNA: TGCACCAGCAGCCAAGAGGACGGACTCTATGGCTACACCTTC; CDR3: CTSSQEDGLYGYTF
J: TRBJ1-5; D: NA; size: NA; V: TRBV5-6; DNA: TGTGCCAGCAGCTCAGGGAGGGCGGGCAATCAGCCCCAGCATTTT; CDR3: CASSSGRAGNQPQHF
J: TRBJ2-7; D: TRBD2; size: NA; V: TRBV15; DNA: TGTGCCACCAGCCCAGGTGGAGGGCGCGGGGGGTGCGAGCAGTACTTC; CDR3: CATSPGGGRGGCEQYF
J: TRBJ1-2; D: NA; size: NA; V: TRBV7-3; DNA: TGTGCCAGCAGCTTAGGGATAGGGGCTAGCTATGGCTACACCTTC; CDR3: CASSLGIGASYGYTF
J: TRBJ1-2; D: NA; size: once; V: TRBV5-1; DNA: TGCGCCAGCAGCTTGGCCGTGACAGCGGGCTATGGCTACACCTTC; CDR3: CASSLAVTAGYGYTF
J: TRBJ1-2; D: TRBD1; size: NA; V: TRBV6-5; DNA: TGTGCCAGCAGCCGGGGACAGGGAGGAGGCTATGGCTACACCTTC; CDR3: CASSRGQGGGYGYTF